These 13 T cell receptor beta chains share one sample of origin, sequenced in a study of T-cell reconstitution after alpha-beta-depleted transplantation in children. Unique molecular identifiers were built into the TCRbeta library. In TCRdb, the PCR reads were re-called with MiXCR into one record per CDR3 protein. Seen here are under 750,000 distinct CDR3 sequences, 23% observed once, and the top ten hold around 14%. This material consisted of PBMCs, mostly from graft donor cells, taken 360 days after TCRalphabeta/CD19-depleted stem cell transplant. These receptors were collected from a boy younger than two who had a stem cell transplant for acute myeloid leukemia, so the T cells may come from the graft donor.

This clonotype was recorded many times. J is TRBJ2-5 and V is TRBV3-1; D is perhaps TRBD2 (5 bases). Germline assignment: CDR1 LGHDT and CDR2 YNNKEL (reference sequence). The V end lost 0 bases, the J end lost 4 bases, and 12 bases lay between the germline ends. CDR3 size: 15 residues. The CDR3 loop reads CASSQDRGLRETQYF. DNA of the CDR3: TGTGCCAGCAGCCAAGATCGAGGACTTCGAGAGACCCAGTACTTC.

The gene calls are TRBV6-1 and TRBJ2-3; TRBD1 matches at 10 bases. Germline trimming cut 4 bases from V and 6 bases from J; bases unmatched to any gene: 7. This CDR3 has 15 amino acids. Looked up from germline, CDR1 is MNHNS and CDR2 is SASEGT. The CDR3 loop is CASSAGTGVVDTQYF. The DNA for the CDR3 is TGTGCCAGCAGTGCCGGGACAGGGGTCGTCGATACGCAGTATTTT.

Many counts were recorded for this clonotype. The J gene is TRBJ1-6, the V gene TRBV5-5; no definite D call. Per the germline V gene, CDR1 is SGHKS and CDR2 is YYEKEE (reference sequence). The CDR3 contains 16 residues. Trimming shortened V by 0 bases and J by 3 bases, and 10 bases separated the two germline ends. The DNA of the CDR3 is TGTGCCAGCAGCTTGGGCCAGACCATCTATAATTCACCCCTCCACTTT. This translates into CASSLGQTIYNSPLHF. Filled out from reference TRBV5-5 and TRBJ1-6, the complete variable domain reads DAGVTQSPTHLIKTRGQQVTLRCSPISGHKSVSWYQQVLGQGPQFIFQYYEKEERGRGNFPDRFSARQFPNYSSELNVNALLLGDSALYLCASSLGQTIYNSPLHFGNGTRLTVT.

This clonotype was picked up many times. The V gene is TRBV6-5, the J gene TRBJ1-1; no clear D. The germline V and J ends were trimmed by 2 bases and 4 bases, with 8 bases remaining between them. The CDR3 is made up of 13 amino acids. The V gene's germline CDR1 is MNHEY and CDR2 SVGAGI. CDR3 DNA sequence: TGTGCCAGCAGTTACCCGGGCGGCACTGAAGCTTTCTTT. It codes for CASSYPGGTEAFF.

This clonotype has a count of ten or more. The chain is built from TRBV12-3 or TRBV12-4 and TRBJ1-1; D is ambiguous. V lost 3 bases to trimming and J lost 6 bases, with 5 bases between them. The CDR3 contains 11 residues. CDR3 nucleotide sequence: TGTGCCAGCAGTTTCTATCCTGAAGCTTTCTTT. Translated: CASSFYPEAFF.

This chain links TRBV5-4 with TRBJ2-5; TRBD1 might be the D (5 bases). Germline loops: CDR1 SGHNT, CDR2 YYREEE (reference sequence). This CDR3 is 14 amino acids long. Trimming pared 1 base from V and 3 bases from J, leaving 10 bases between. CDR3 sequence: CASSLQGTEETQYF. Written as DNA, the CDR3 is TGTGCCAGCAGCTTGCAGGGTACAGAAGAGACCCAGTACTTC.

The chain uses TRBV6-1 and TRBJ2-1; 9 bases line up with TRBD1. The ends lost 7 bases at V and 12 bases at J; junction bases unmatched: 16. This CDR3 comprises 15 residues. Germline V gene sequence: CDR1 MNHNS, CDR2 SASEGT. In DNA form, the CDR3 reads TGTGCCAGCACCCCCCGGGACAGGGCTCCTACGGGGCAGTTCTTC. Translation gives CASTPRDRAPTGQFF.

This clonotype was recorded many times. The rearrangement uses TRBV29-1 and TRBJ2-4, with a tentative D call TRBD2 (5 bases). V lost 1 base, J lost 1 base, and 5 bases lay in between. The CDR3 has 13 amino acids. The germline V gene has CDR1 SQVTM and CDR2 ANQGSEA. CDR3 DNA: TGCAGCGTTGAAGGGAGGGCCAAAAACATTCAGTACTTC. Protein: CSVEGRAKNIQYF.

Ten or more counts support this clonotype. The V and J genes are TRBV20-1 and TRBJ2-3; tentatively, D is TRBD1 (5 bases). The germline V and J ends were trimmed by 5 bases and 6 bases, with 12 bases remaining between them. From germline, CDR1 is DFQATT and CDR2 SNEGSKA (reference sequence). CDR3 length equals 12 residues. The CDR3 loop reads CSALRVADTQYF. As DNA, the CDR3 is TGCAGTGCTCTCAGGGTTGCGGATACGCAGTATTTT.

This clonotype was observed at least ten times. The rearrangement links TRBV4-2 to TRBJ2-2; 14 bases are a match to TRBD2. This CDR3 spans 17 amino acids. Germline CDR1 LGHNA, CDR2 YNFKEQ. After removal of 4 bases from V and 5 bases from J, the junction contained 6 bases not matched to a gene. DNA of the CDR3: TGTGCCAGCAGCCCCGGACTAGCGGGGGGTTGGACCGGGGAGCTGTTTTTT. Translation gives CASSPGLAGGWTGELFF.

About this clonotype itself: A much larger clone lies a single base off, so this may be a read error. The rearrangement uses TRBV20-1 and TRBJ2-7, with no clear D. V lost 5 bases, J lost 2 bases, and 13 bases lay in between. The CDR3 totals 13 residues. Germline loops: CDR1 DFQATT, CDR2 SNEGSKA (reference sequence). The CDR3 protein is CSARTTMTYEQYF. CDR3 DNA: TGCAGTGCTCGTACCACGATGACCTACGAGCAGTACTTC.

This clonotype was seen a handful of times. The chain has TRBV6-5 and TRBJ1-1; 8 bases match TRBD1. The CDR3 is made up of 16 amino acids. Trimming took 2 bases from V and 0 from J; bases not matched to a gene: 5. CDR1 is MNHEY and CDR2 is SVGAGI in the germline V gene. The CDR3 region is CASSYPGTGLNTEAFF. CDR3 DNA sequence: TGTGCCAGCAGTTACCCCGGGACAGGTTTGAACACTGAAGCTTTCTTT.

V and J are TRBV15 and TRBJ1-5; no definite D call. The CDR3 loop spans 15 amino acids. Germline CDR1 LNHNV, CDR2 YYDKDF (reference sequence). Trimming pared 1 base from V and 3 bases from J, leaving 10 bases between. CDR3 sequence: CATSRAHAINQPQHF. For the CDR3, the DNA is TGTGCCACCAGCAGAGCTCACGCTATCAATCAGCCCCAGCATTTT.